These 29 T cell receptor beta chains were all obtained from the same sample, sequenced in a study of blood T cell repertoires in COVID-19 (dated by TCRdb to the early 2020s). The library was prepared using the immunoSEQ multiplex PCR assay. Here the immuneACCESS table is served through TCRdb, limited to in-frame sequences with V and J called. Missing clones are a known gap in these copies; in checked studies unresolved V genes cover under half, and the rest lacks a known reason. Across this sample there are 50,000 to 80,000 clones, with just under 90% seen only once. Roughly 1.4% of the sample comes from the top ten. Sequenced sample: peripheral blood. The receptors come from a man between 60 and 75 years old with acute or convalescent COVID-19.

This chain connects TRBV4-1 to TRBJ2-7; tentatively, D is TRBD2 (5 bases). The CDR3 has 14 amino acids. Germline values: CDR1 MGHRA, CDR2 YSYEKL. The V and J ends lost 1 base and 3 bases respectively, with 10 bases between them. The CDR3 sequence: CASSQVAGLYEQYF. The CDR3 nucleotides read TGCGCCAGCAGCCAAGTTGCCGGACTCTACGAGCAGTACTTC.

This chain uses TRBV5-6 with TRBJ1-1; D remains unclear. CDR3 size: 14 residues. Germline CDR1 is SGHDT and CDR2 is YYEEEE. Trimming stripped 2 bases from V and 0 bases from J, with 8 bases between. The CDR3 protein is CASSLEQLNTEAFF. CDR3 in DNA: TGTGCCAGCAGCTTAGAGCAATTGAACACTGAAGCTTTCTTT.

The chain carries TRBV30 and TRBJ1-1; D may be TRBD1 (6 bases). The V gene's germline CDR1 is GTSNPN and CDR2 SVGIG (reference sequence). Deletions cut 3 bases from V and 6 bases from J, with 17 bases between. The CDR3 is 14 amino acids. This CDR3 reads CAWREDRISAEAFF. DNA for the CDR3: TGTGCCTGGAGGGAAGACAGGATTTCCGCTGAAGCTTTCTTT. Combining the CDR3 with reference TRBV30 and TRBJ1-1 gives the whole variable domain SQTIHQWPATLVQPVGSPLSLECTVEGTSNPNLYWYRQAAGRGLQLLFYSVGIGQISSEVPQNLSASRPQDRQFILSSKKLLLSDSGFYLCAWREDRISAEAFFGQGTRLTVV.

The V gene is TRBV5-1, the J gene TRBJ2-1, with D possibly matching TRBD2 (5 bases). The CDR3 runs to 14 residues. The ends were cut back, 3 bases at V and 3 bases at J, with 10 bases in the middle. From germline, CDR1 is SGHRS and CDR2 YFSETQ. CDR3 protein: CASSSLRDYNEQFF. Written as DNA, the CDR3 is TGCGCCAGCAGCTCCCTCCGGGACTACAATGAGCAGTTCTTC.

The CDR3: CASSSPGQGTYEQYF. The CDR3 DNA reads as TGTGCCAGCAGTTCACCGGGACAGGGGACCTACGAGCAGTACTTC. This chain links TRBV27 with TRBJ2-7, with TRBD1 matching 10 bases. V shed 4 bases, J shed 2 bases, and the junction held 5 bases outside the gene matches. The CDR3 totals 15 residues. Germline V lookup: CDR1 MNHEY, CDR2 SMNVEV (reference sequence).

The chain combines TRBV6-6 with TRBJ2-1, with D perhaps TRBD2 (7 bases). The CDR3 length is 17 residues. Germline V gene lookup returns CDR1 MNHNY and CDR2 SVGAGI (reference sequence). V was trimmed by 5 bases and J by 7 bases, leaving 24 bases between them. The CDR3 sequence is CASSQLLLGGRLNEQFF. The DNA for the CDR3 is TGTGCCAGCAGTCAGCTATTGTTGGGGGGGCGTTTAAATGAGCAGTTCTTC.

The chain is built from TRBV10-3 and TRBJ1-4; 8 nucleotides align to TRBD1. V lost 6 bases to trimming and J lost 11 bases; unmatched junction nucleotides: 5. The CDR3 consists of 12 residues. Germline V gene lookup returns CDR1 ENHRY and CDR2 SYGVKD. Here the CDR3 reads CAISGQGEKLFF. The CDR3 nucleotides are TGTGCCATCAGCGGACAGGGAGAGAAACTGTTTTTT.

V usage is TRBV19 and J usage is TRBJ1-2; D perhaps matches TRBD1 (5 bases). This CDR3 has 14 amino acids. Trimming cost V 1 base and J 4 bases, with 10 bases left between them. Germline assignment: CDR1 LNHDA and CDR2 SQIVND (reference sequence). DNA of the CDR3: TGTGCCAGTAGTATAGGACAGTCTATCTATGGCTACACCTTC. Protein product: CASSIGQSIYGYTF.

V gene TRBV7-8 combines with J gene TRBJ1-3; 10 bases are shared with TRBD1. CDR1 is SGHVS, CDR2 FQNEAQ, per germline. The length of the CDR3 is 16 residues. The V segment lost 5 bases and the J segment 4 bases; nucleotides outside the gene matches: 8. Written as DNA, the CDR3 is TGTGCCAGCAGCCCCTCGGGACAGGGGTCCGGAAACACCATATATTTT. Its protein product is CASSPSGQGSGNTIYF.

The chain couples TRBV7-2 to TRBJ1-5, with D possibly TRBD1 on 5 matching bases. V was clipped by 1 base and J by 7 bases, with 14 bases between them. Germline V gene data show CDR1 as SGHTA and CDR2 as FQGNSA. The length of the CDR3 is 15 residues. CDR3 in DNA: TGTGCCAGCAGCTTAGAGGGGAAATTCGGGCAGCCCCAGCATTTT. This translates into CASSLEGKFGQPQHF.

V gene TRBV5-1 combines with J gene TRBJ1-6, with TRBD1 identical over 9 bases. V was clipped by 4 bases and J by 6 bases; unmatched bases: 5. CDR1 SGHRS and CDR2 YFSETQ come from the germline V gene. The CDR3 is made up of 15 amino acids. CDR3 amino acids: CASSPRGQGNSPLHF. DNA of the CDR3: TGCGCCAGCAGCCCCCGGGGACAGGGTAATTCACCCCTCCACTTT.

The chain carries TRBV2 and TRBJ1-2; the D gene is possibly TRBD1 (6 bases). Germline V lookup: CDR1 SNHLY, CDR2 FYNNEI. The CDR3 has 11 residues. V was pared by 5 bases and J by 10 bases, with 11 bases between. For the CDR3, the DNA is TGTGCCAGCAGTCCAGACAGGTACTACACCTTC. Translating it yields CASSPDRYYTF.

The V and J genes are TRBV5-1 and TRBJ2-2; 8 bases agree with TRBD1. The CDR3 covers 19 residues. Germline values: CDR1 SGHRS, CDR2 YFSETQ. The trim removed 1 base at V and 6 bases at J, leaving 17 bases unmatched. CDR3 DNA: TGCGCCAGCAGCTTGCGCCTGACCTCAGGGGGCGATGGGGCCGGGGAGCTGTTTTTT. Its translation is CASSLRLTSGGDGAGELFF. The variable domain in full, completed from reference TRBV5-1 and TRBJ2-2, reads KAGVTQTPRYLIKTRGQQVTLSCSPISGHRSVSWYQQTPGQGLQFLFEYFSETQRNKGNFPGRFSGRQFSNSRSEMNVSTLELGDSALYLCASSLRLTSGGDGAGELFFGEGSRLTVL.

This clone was seen more than once but under ten times. This chain uses TRBV21-1 with TRBJ1-2; the DNA was not compared with TRBD1, the D call given in the table. TRBV21-1 is marked as a pseudogene. The CDR3 runs 14 residues. CDR3 loop: CASSKAQGNYGYTF. Written as DNA, the CDR3 is TGTGCCAGCAGCAAAGCACAGGGGAATTATGGCTACACCTTC.

The V call is TRBV7-2, the J call TRBJ2-1, with TRBD2 identical over 8 bases. V gave up 5 bases and J gave up 4 bases; unmatched junction bases: 4. The germline V gene has CDR1 SGHTA and CDR2 FQGNSA. The CDR3 totals 14 residues. The CDR3 DNA reads TGTGCCAGCAGCCGGGGGGGGCCTTACAATGAGCAGTTCTTC. Amino acids: CASSRGGPYNEQFF. Using reference TRBV7-2 and TRBJ2-1 for the parts outside the CDR3, the full variable domain is GAGVSQSPSNKVTEKGKDVELRCDPISGHTALYWYRQSLGQGLEFLIYFQGNSAPDKSGLPSDRFSAERTGGSVSTLTIQRTQQEDSAVYLCASSRGGPYNEQFFGPGTRLTVL.

This rearrangement joins TRBV6-6 to TRBJ1-2, with D tentatively TRBD1 (6 bases). V shed 4 bases and J shed 7 bases, with 16 bases lying between them. The CDR3 runs to 14 residues. The germline V gene encodes CDR1 MNHNY and CDR2 SVGAGI (reference sequence). CDR3 DNA sequence: TGTGCCAGCAGTTCTGGGGGCGGGGGCCGTGGCTACACCTTC. Translating it yields CASSSGGGGRGYTF.

This clone was observed a handful of times. The J gene is TRBJ1-1, the V gene TRBV2, with D possibly TRBD1 on 5 matching bases. V lost 8 bases and J lost 0, with 10 bases in between. In germline, CDR1 is SNHLY, CDR2 FYNNEI. CDR3 length: 13 amino acids. This CDR3 is CASGRGLNTEAFF. In DNA, the CDR3 is TGTGCCAGCGGGCGGGGCTTGAACACTGAAGCTTTCTTT.

V and J are TRBV4-1 and TRBJ1-6, with TRBD1 identical over 7 bases. Germline V gives CDR1 MGHRA, CDR2 YSYEKL. Trimming took 0 bases from V and 10 from J; bases not matched to a gene: 9. This CDR3 is built from 16 residues. CDR3 coding DNA: TGCGCCAGCAGCCAAGATCCCTCCTACAGGGGCTCACCCCTCCACTTT. As protein: CASSQDPSYRGSPLHF.

This clone is a singleton in its sample. The V and J genes are TRBV6-5 and TRBJ1-3; D ambiguous. CDR1 MNHEY and CDR2 SVGAGI come from the germline V gene. The V end was cut by 0 bases, the J end by 0 bases, with 9 bases between. The CDR3 extends over 16 amino acids. The CDR3 here is CASSYSSTGSGNTIYF. The CDR3 DNA follows: TGTGCCAGCAGTTACTCCTCCACGGGCTCTGGAAACACCATATATTTT.

The chain couples TRBV19 to TRBJ1-6, with 9 nucleotides matching TRBD1. Germline-derived CDR1 and CDR2 are LNHDA and SQIVND (reference sequence). The CDR3 consists of 16 residues. With V trimmed by 6 bases and J by 1 base, 4 bases remained unmatched. Here the CDR3 DNA reads TGTGCCAGTAGACAGGGGGCTGGGTCCTATAATTCACCCCTCCACTTT. Amino acids: CASRQGAGSYNSPLHF.

The chain carries TRBV3-1 (or the pseudogene TRBV3-2) and TRBJ1-3, with a possible D match to TRBD1 (6 bases). The CDR3 totals 14 residues. V was shortened by 4 bases and J by 4 bases, with 11 bases between the two germline ends. Germline CDR1 is LGHDT and CDR2 is YNNKEL (reference sequence). CDR3 residues: CASSLSQGGNTIYF. The CDR3 region has the DNA TGTGCCAGCAGCCTTTCACAGGGAGGAAACACCATATATTTT.

The chain carries TRBV15 and TRBJ2-5, with a weak D call TRBD2 (6 bases). The CDR3 sequence is 16 residues long. V was clipped by 0 bases and J by 2 bases, with 13 bases between them. Germline CDR1 is LNHNV and CDR2 is YYDKDF (reference sequence). CDR3 protein: CATSRDSGRLQETQYF. The CDR3 DNA sequence: TGTGCCACCAGCAGAGATAGCGGCAGATTACAAGAGACCCAGTACTTC.

The chain employs TRBV12-3 or TRBV12-4 and TRBJ1-2; D call uncertain. The CDR3 extends over 13 amino acids. Deletions cut 5 bases from V and 5 bases from J, with 12 bases between. The CDR3 coding sequence is TGTGCCAGCAGTCCCGAGAGACTATATGGCTACACCTTC. It yields the protein CASSPERLYGYTF.

This clone appeared a single time. The rearrangement links TRBV10-3 to TRBJ2-1; 9 bases map to TRBD1. V shed 9 bases, J shed 5 bases, and the junction held 14 bases outside the gene matches. The CDR3 sequence is 16 residues long. CDR1 is ENHRY, CDR2 SYGVKD, per germline. For the CDR3, the DNA is TGTGCCATACAACGACAGGGGACAGGGAAGAACAATGAGCAGTTCTTC. Protein: CAIQRQGTGKNNEQFF.

The rearrangement uses TRBV15 and TRBJ2-7; 9 bases map to TRBD1. The CDR3 consists of 16 residues. The V segment lost 1 base and the J segment 4 bases; nucleotides outside the gene matches: 8. Germline V lookup: CDR1 LNHNV, CDR2 YYDKDF (reference sequence). The CDR3 spells CATSRVQGARGYEQYF. The CDR3, as DNA: TGTGCCACCAGCAGAGTACAGGGGGCGCGGGGTTACGAGCAGTACTTC.

This sequence joins TRBV18 and TRBJ2-2, with D uncertain. The CDR3 is made up of 13 amino acids. CDR1 is KGHSH, CDR2 LQKENI, per germline. V was shortened by 0 bases and J by 5 bases, with 4 bases between the two germline ends. CDR3 amino acids: CASSPPVTGELFF. The DNA of the CDR3 is TGTGCCAGCTCACCACCCGTTACCGGGGAGCTGTTTTTT.

The chain recombines TRBV19 with TRBJ1-6, with D tentatively TRBD1 (5 bases). The CDR3 length is 15 residues. Trimming took off 2 bases at V and 5 bases at J, with 10 bases between the two ends. Germline V gene lookup returns CDR1 LNHDA and CDR2 SQIVND (reference sequence). Here the CDR3 reads CASSIQTGNNSPLHF. In DNA form, the CDR3 reads TGTGCCAGTAGTATACAAACAGGAAATAATTCACCCCTCCACTTT.

CDR3 region: CASSQQGFSTEAFF. The CDR3 nucleotides read TGTGCCAGCAGCCAACAGGGGTTTTCCACTGAAGCTTTCTTT. The chain employs TRBV6-6 and TRBJ1-1; TRBD1 matches 7 bases. The CDR3 totals 14 residues. Germline V CDR1 and CDR2: MNHNY, SVGAGI (reference sequence). Trimming at V came to 6 bases and at J to 4 bases, leaving 8 bases not matched to a gene.

This chain connects TRBV6-5 to TRBJ1-3, with 8 bases matching TRBD1. The CDR3 runs 14 residues. Germline V gene data show CDR1 as MNHEY and CDR2 as SVGAGI. Losses at the gene ends were 6 bases for V and 4 bases for J; bases not matched to a gene: 5. CDR3 residues: CASRLSGGGNTIYF. The CDR3 nucleotides are TGTGCCAGCAGGTTATCAGGGGGCGGAAACACCATATATTTT.